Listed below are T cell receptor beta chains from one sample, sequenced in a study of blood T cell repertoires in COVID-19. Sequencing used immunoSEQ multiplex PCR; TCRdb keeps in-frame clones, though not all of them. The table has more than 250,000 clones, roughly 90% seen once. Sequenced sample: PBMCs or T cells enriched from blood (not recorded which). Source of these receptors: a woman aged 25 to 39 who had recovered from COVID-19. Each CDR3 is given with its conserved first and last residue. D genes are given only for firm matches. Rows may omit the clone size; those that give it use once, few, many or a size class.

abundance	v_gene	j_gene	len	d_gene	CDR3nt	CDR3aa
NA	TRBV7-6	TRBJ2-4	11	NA	TGTGCCAGCAGCCCAATAAACATTCAGTACTTC	CASSPINIQYF
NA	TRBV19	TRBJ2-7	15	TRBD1	TGTGCCAGTAGTATCCAGACAGGGGGACCCTACGAGCAGTACTTC	CASSIQTGGPYEQYF
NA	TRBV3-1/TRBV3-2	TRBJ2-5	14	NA	TGTGCCAGCAGCCACACCTACGGGAGTCAGACCCAGTACTTC	CASSHTYGSQTQYF
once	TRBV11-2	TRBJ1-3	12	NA	TGTGCCAGCAGCCTATCTGGAAACACCATATATTTT	CASSLSGNTIYF
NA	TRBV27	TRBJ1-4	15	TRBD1	TGTGCCAGCAGTTTTCGGGACAGCTTTAATGAAAAACTGTTTTTT	CASSFRDSFNEKLFF
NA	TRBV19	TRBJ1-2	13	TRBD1	TGTGCCACCAGACCGGGACAGGGATATGGCTACACCTTC	CATRPGQGYGYTF
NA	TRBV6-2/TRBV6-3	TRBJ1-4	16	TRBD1	TGTGCCAGCAGCCAGCGACAGGGACCGACTAATGAAAAACTGTTTTTT	CASSQRQGPTNEKLFF
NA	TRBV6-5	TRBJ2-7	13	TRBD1	TGTGCCGGGACCGGGACAGGGACCTACGAGCAGTACTTC	CAGTGTGTYEQYF
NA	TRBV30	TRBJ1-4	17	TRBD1	TGTGCCTGGAGCAGGGACAGGGGTTTTGGGACTAATGAAAAACTGTTTTTT	CAWSRDRGFGTNEKLFF
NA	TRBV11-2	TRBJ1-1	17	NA	TGTGCCAGCAGCTCCCTTAGTCCGTCGGCGGTGAACACTGAAGCTTTCTTT	CASSSLSPSAVNTEAFF
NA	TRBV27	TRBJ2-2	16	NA	TGTGCCAGCAGCCGATCCTTTCCGAGAGGCACCGGGGAGCTGTTTTTT	CASSRSFPRGTGELFF
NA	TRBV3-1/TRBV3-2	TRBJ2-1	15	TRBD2	TGTGCCAGCAGCCAAGGACTAGCTTCCTACAATGAGCAGTTCTTC	CASSQGLASYNEQFF
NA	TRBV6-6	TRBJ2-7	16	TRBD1	TGTGCCAGCAGTTCCCAGGACAGGGCTTTCTCCTACGAGCAGTACTTC	CASSSQDRAFSYEQYF
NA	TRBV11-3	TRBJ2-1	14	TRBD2	TGTGCCAGCAGCTCCCGGGGGGATAACAATGAGCAGTTCTTC	CASSSRGDNNEQFF
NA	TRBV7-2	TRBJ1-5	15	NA	TGTGCCAGCAGCTTACTCGGGGGAGGAGGGCAGCCCCAGCATTTT	CASSLLGGGGQPQHF
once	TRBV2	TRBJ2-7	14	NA	TGTGCCAGCAGAGCTAGCGCCGCACCCTACGAGCAGTACTTC	CASRASAAPYEQYF
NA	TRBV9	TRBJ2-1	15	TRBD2	TGTGCCAGCAGCGCCGGGACTAGGGAATACAATGAGCAGTTCTTC	CASSAGTREYNEQFF
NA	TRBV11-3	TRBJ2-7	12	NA	TGTGCCAGCAGCCCGCCGAGTTACGAGCAGTACTTC	CASSPPSYEQYF
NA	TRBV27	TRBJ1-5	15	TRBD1	TGTGCCAGCAGCCGGAGGGACAGCCTCAATCAGCCCCAGCATTTT	CASSRRDSLNQPQHF
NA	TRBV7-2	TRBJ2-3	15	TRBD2	TGTGCCAGCAGCTTACGGGGGGAACCCACAGATACGCAGTATTTT	CASSLRGEPTDTQYF
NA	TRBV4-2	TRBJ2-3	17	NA	TGTGCCAGCAGCCAAGGAACGGCGGGGTCTAGCACAGATACGCAGTATTTT	CASSQGTAGSSTDTQYF
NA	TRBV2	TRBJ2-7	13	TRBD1	TGTGCCAGCAGAAGACAGGGGGTCCACGAGCAGTACTTC	CASRRQGVHEQYF
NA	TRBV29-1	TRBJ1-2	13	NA	TGCAGCGTTGAAGAGCCGGGGATGGAAGGCTACACCTTC	CSVEEPGMEGYTF
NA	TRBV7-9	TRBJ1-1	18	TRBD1	TGTGCCAGCAGCTTAGTGGGACAGGGCGTAGGCGGAGATAATGAAGCTTTCTTT	CASSLVGQGVGGDNEAFF
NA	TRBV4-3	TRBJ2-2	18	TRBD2	TGCGCCAGCAGCCAAGAACGCCAACTAGCGGCGAACACCGGGGAGCTGTTTTTT	CASSQERQLAANTGELFF
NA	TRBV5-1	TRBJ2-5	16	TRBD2	TGCGCCAGCAGCTTACTAGCGGGAGGGGGTAGAGAGACCCAGTACTTC	CASSLLAGGGRETQYF
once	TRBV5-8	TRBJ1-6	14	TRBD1	TGTGCCAGCACGGACAGGGCAGTGGGATCACCCCTCCACTTT	CASTDRAVGSPLHF
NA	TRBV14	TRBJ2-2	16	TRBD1	TGTGCCAGCAGCCGCATACGGACAGGGACCACCGGGGAGCTGTTTTTT	CASSRIRTGTTGELFF
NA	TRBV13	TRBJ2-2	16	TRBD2	TGTGCCAGCAGCTTCCGGACTAGCGGGACGCCCGGGGAGCTGTTTTTT	CASSFRTSGTPGELFF
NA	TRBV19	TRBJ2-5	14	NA	TGTGCCAGTAGTATACTGGGCCTCCAAGAGACCCAGTACTTC	CASSILGLQETQYF
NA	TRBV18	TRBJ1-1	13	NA	TGTGCCAGCTCAACTCGACAGGACACTGAAGCTTTCTTT	CASSTRQDTEAFF
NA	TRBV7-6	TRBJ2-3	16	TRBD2	TGTGCCAGCAAACACTCGCCAGCGGGGGGCACAGATACGCAGTATTTT	CASKHSPAGGTDTQYF
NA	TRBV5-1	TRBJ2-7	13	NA	TGCGCCAGCAGCTACCTTCAGAACTACGAGCAGTACTTC	CASSYLQNYEQYF